This TCR beta chain was identified in a study of memory CD4+ T cells and cytomegalovirus serostatus (dated by TCRdb to the late 2010s). With respect to the entire study: A total of about 35 healthy Belgian adults, of whom 9 were CMV seropositive and about 24 were CMV seronegative, were included in the cohort. To replicate a published TCR-based CMV serostatus classifier, the study sequenced CD4+ memory TCRbeta repertoires from a Belgian cohort whose cytomegalovirus serostatus was known. Results and caveats for the whole study, not just this receptor: Among the 150 to 200 previously reported CMV-associated TCRbeta sequences, 67 showed up in the CD4+ memory repertoires, with each one found in between one and five individuals. On the Belgian cohort, the classifier based on the original framework reached a median bootstrapped AUC of approximately 0.95, with a 95% CI of 0.76-1.00. The results were interpreted as suggesting that the CMV-associated TCR signature is largely present in the CD4+ memory repertoire. Only CD4+CD45RO+ memory cells were sequenced, unlike the original study, which covered naive and memory CD4+ and CD8+ populations. For CMV serostatus prediction, a median bootstrapped AUC of approximately 0.95 was reached with the original framework, and a median bootstrapped AUC of approximately 0.9 was reached with a US-trained random forest.

About this clone itself: This receptor's antigen is unknown. No base quality information exists; no much larger clone differs at one position.

The Quick-DNA Microprep Kit was used to extract genomic DNA from the sorted cells. Amplification of TCRbeta DNA was done with the immunoSEQ hsTCRbeta kit, following the protocol from the manufacturer. TCRbeta libraries were sequenced on an Illumina MiSeq instrument. The original methods were these. Following removal of out-of-frame sequences, 2,204,828 distinct TCRbeta sequences were retained, with an average of around 67,000 per individual. Each individual was scored using the number of 150 to 200 previously reported CMV-associated TCRbeta sequences that the individual carried and the total number of productive distinct TCRbeta sequences. A beta-binomial model was reimplemented in Python, and scikit-learn random forests with default parameters were trained on US cohort data. On the Belgian cohort, classifier performance was reported as the median AUC, along with percentile confidence intervals, across 10,000 bootstrap iterations. TCRdb holds this immuneACCESS table with in-frame rearrangements only. Some clones are missing; in checked studies, unresolved V genes explain under half, and the rest has no known cause. D and trimming were read from the DNA, whereas the V and J calls and clone size are those reported in that table. The sample table records about 50,000 clones; 70% to 85% of these occur just once. The biggest ten clones account for 0.55% to 0.7% of the sample.

A FACSAria II was used to sort memory CD4+ T cells, defined as single viable CD3+CD4+CD8-CD45RO+ cells. CMV serostatus was determined using a Roche Elecsys assay that detects serum IgG against CMV pp150, pp28, p38 and p52. After thawing, total CD4+ T cells were enriched by positive selection with CD4 magnetic microbeads. The samples came from a different study that was designed specifically to examine the CD4+ T cell memory repertoire. Peripheral blood mononuclear cells were isolated and cryopreserved according to standard operating procedures, and serum was stored at -80 degrees C. Staining used CD3-PerCP (BW264/56), CD4-APC (RPA-T4), CD45RO-PE (UCHT1) and CD8-Pacific Orange (3B5) antibodies, with Sytox blue excluding non-viable cells. Trimming costs V 1 base and J 4 bases, and their ends lie 8 bases apart. CDR1 and CDR2, looked up from the germline V gene (reference sequence), are SEHNR and FQNEAQ. Including the terminal cysteine and phenylalanine, the CDR3 comprises 14 residues. Of the read, only the CDR3 DNA is kept; its 42 bases are in frame from base 1.

The source is an adult in good health and CMV-seronegative. The V and J segments used are TRBV7-9 and TRBJ1-5; no D gene is confidently identified. Input material: memory CD4+ T cells from blood. The nucleotide sequence is TGTGCCAGCAGCTTAGTTGACGGGAATCAGCCCCAGCATTTT. Its protein product is CASSLVDGNQPQHF.